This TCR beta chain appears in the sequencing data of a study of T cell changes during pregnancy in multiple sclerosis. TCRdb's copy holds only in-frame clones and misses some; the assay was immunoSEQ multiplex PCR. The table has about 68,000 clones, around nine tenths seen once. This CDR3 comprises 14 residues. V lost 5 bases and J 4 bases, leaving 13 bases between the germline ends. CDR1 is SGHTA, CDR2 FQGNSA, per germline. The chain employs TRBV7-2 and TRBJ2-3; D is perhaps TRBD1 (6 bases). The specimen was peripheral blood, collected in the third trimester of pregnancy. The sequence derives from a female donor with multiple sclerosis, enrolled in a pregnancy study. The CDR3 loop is CASSLYRVSDTQYF. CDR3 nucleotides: TGTGCCAGCAGCCTTTACAGGGTATCAGATACGCAGTATTTT.